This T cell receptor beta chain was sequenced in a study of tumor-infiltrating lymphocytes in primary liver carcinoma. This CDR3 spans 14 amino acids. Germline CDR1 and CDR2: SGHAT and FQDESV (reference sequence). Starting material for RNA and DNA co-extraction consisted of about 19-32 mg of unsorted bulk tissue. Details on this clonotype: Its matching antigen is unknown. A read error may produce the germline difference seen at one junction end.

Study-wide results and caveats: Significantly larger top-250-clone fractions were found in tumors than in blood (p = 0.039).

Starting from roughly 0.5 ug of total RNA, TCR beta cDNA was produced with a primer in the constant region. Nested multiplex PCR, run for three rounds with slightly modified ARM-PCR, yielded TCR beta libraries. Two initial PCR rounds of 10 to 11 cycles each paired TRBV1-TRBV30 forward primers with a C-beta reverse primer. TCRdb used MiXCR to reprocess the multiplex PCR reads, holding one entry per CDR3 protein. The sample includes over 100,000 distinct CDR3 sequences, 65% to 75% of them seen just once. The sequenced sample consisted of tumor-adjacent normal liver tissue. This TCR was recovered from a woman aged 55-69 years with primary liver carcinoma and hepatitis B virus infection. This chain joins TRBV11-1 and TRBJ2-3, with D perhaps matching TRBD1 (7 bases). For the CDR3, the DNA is TGTGCCAGCAGCATAAGGCAACGTGCGGGACAGTCTCAGTTT. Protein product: CASSIRQRAGQSQF.